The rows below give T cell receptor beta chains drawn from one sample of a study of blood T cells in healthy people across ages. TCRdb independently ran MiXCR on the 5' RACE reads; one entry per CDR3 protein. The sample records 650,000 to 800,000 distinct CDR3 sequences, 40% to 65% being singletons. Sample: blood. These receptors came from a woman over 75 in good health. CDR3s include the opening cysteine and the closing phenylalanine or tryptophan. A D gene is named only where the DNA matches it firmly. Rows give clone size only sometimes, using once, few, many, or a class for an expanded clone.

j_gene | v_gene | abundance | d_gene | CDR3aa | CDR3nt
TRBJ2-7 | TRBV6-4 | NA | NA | CASITGRPRQWEGEQYF | TGTGCCAGCATCACGGGACGACCCCGGCAGTGGGAAGGGGAGCAGTACTTC
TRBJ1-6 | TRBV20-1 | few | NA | CSARVQKITGIFSPLHF | TGCAGTGCTAGAGTCCAAAAAATTACAGGGATTTTTTCACCCCTCCACTTT
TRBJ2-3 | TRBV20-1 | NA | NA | CRDAPLGGGPPPDTQYF | TGCAGAGATGCCCCATTGGGCGGAGGCCCCCCCCCAGATACGCAGTATTTT
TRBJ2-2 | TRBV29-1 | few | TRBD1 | CSGGQGVAGELFF | TGCAGCGGAGGACAGGGGGTGGCCGGGGAGCTGTTTTTT
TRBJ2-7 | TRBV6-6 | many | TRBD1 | CASSTGQGVAYEQYF | TGTGCCAGCAGTACCGGACAGGGGGTGGCCTACGAGCAGTACTTC
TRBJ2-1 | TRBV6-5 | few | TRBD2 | CAAGSYNEQFF | TGTGCAGCGGGGTCCTACAATGAGCAGTTCTTC
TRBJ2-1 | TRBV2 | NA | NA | CASTEPSYNEQFF | TGTGCCAGCACCGAACCCAGTTACAATGAGCAGTTCTTC
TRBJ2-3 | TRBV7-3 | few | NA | CASSVTRTDTQYF | TGTGCCAGCAGCGTAACGAGGACAGATACGCAGTATTTT
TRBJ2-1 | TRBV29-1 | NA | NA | CSVAQGGNEQFF | TGCAGCGTTGCGCAGGGGGGTAATGAGCAGTTCTTC
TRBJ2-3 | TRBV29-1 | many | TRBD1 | CSVARTGDTDTQYF | TGCAGCGTTGCGCGGACAGGGGACACAGATACGCAGTATTTT
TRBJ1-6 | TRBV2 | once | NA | CASARTVPNSPLHF | TGTGCCAGCGCCCGGACAGTGCCCAATTCACCCCTCCACTTT
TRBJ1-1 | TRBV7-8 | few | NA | CASSLGALGAGTEAFF | TGTGCCAGCAGCTTAGGAGCTCTGGGGGCTGGCACTGAAGCTTTCTTT
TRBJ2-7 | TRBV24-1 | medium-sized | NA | CATSDPPFDEQYF | TGTGCCACCAGTGACCCCCCGTTCGACGAGCAGTACTTC
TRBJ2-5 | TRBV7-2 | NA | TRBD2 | CASSLDGGYQETQYF | TGTGCCAGCAGCTTAGACGGGGGGTACCAAGAGACCCAGTACTTC
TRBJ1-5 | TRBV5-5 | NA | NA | CASSAGPNQPQHF | TGTGCCAGCAGCGCAGGGCCTAATCAGCCCCAGCATTTT
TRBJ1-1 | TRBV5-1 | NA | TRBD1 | CASSPDRGPSEAFF | TGCGCCAGCAGCCCGGACAGGGGACCGAGTGAAGCTTTCTTT
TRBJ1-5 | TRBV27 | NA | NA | CASTAGGGQPQHF | TGTGCCAGCACCGCGGGAGGAGGGCAGCCCCAGCATTTT